One sample yielded the 18 T cell receptor beta chains listed below, sequenced in a study of control samples from healthy donors and cancer patients. This table comes from immunoSEQ multiplex PCR, and its TCRdb copy is limited to in-frame clones, with some not included. The sample holds 55,000 to 90,000 clones, over 75% seen once. The sequencing input was blood. The receptors shown here come from a man aged 45 to 65 in good health.

The chain carries TRBV7-3 and TRBJ2-7; no reliable D call. The V and J ends lost 5 bases and 6 bases respectively, with 14 bases between them. This CDR3 region has 13 residues. Germline-derived CDR1 and CDR2 are SGHTA and FQGTGA. CDR3 loop: CASSPAVATEQYF. The CDR3 DNA sequence: TGTGCCAGCAGCCCCGCTGTTGCAACCGAGCAGTACTTC. The full variable domain, with the rest looked up from reference TRBV7-3 and TRBJ2-7, is GAGVSQTPSNKVTEKGKYVELRCDPISGHTALYWYRQSLGQGPEFLIYFQGTGAADDSGLPNDRFFAVRPEGSVSTLKIQRTERGDSAVYLCASSPAVATEQYFGPGTRLTVT.

In its sample, this clone was seen a few times. V usage is TRBV7-2 and J usage is TRBJ2-1; possibly TRBD2 for D (5 bases). The CDR3 totals 15 residues. Trimming stripped 4 bases from V and 5 bases from J, with 15 bases between. The germline V gene has CDR1 SGHTA and CDR2 FQGNSA. CDR3 bases: TGTGCCAGCAGCTCTCTAGCTGGTTTCGACAATGAGCAGTTCTTC. Its translation: CASSSLAGFDNEQFF.

CDR3 DNA sequence: TGTGCCTGGAGCCGTAGACAGTCAGATACGCAGTATTTT. It yields the protein CAWSRRQSDTQYF. The rearrangement joins TRBV30 to TRBJ2-3, with D possibly TRBD1 on 5 matching bases. The V end was cut by 3 bases, the J end by 4 bases, with 11 bases between. There are 13 residues in the CDR3. From germline, CDR1 is GTSNPN and CDR2 SVGIG (reference sequence).

The chain is built from TRBV19 and TRBJ1-1; D call uncertain. From germline, CDR1 is LNHDA and CDR2 SQIVND (reference sequence). The CDR3 extends over 14 amino acids. V lost 0 bases and J lost 1, with 6 bases in between. The chain's CDR3 is CASSIDGENTEAFF. In nucleotides, the CDR3 is TGTGCCAGTAGTATAGATGGTGAGAACACTGAAGCTTTCTTT.

The sample holds a few counts of this clone. Compared with germline, one end of the junction differs, possibly owing to a read error. The chain employs TRBV19 and TRBJ1-5; D gene unclear. Germline V gene data show CDR1 as LNHDA and CDR2 as SQIVND (reference sequence). The CDR3 loop spans 13 amino acids. CDR3 residues: CATSAEGNQPQHF. In nucleotides, the CDR3 is TGTGCCACTAGTGCAGAGGGCAATCAGCCCCAGCATTTT.

The V call is TRBV5-1, the J call TRBJ2-1, with 8 positions matching TRBD2. The CDR3 has 14 amino acids. J gave up 4 bases and V 5 bases, and 5 bases lay outside the gene matches. CDR1 and CDR2 from the germline V gene are SGHRS and YFSETQ. CDR3 sequence (DNA): TGCGCCAGCAGTTACAGCGGGGGTTACAATGAGCAGTTCTTC. Its protein product is CASSYSGGYNEQFF. The full variable domain, its missing parts supplied by reference TRBV5-1 and TRBJ2-1, is KAGVTQTPRYLIKTRGQQVTLSCSPISGHRSVSWYQQTPGQGLQFLFEYFSETQRNKGNFPGRFSGRQFSNSRSEMNVSTLELGDSALYLCASSYSGGYNEQFFGPGTRLTVL.

This clone was detected once. The chain uses TRBV18 and TRBJ2-7, with D perhaps matching TRBD1 or TRBD2 (5 bases each). The CDR3 sequence is 17 residues long. V gave up 3 bases and J gave up 2 bases, with 20 bases separating them. Germline V gene sequence: CDR1 KGHSH, CDR2 LQKENI. This CDR3 reads CASSPVRPGPWTYEQYF. Written as DNA, the CDR3 is TGTGCCAGCTCACCTGTCCGACCGGGACCTTGGACCTACGAGCAGTACTTC.

The chain recombines TRBV30 with TRBJ2-6; possibly TRBD1 for D (5 bases). Trimming took 4 bases from V and 1 from J, leaving 8 bases between them. Germline loops: CDR1 GTSNPN, CDR2 SVGIG (reference sequence). This CDR3 is built from 14 residues. The CDR3 DNA reads TGTGCCTGGACTAGGGGTTCTGGGGCCAACGTCCTGACTTTC. It is translated as CAWTRGSGANVLTF. Supplemented by reference TRBV30 and TRBJ2-6, the full variable domain reads SQTIHQWPATLVQPVGSPLSLECTVEGTSNPNLYWYRQAAGRGLQLLFYSVGIGQISSEVPQNLSASRPQDRQFILSSKKLLLSDSGFYLCAWTRGSGANVLTFGAGSRLTVL.

This clone was detected only once. The DNA of the CDR3 is TGTGCCAGCAGAACACATTCGGGGGGACAGCCCCAGCATTTT. Protein product: CASRTHSGGQPQHF. The chain employs TRBV6-5 and TRBJ1-5; the D gene is possibly TRBD1 (5 bases). CDR1 is MNHEY and CDR2 is SVGAGI in the germline V gene. The CDR3 spans 14 residues. V was cut by 6 bases and J by 7 bases, with 16 bases left in between.

The V call is TRBV6-1, the J call TRBJ1-5; D is unclear. The CDR3 length is 15 residues. Germline V lookup: CDR1 MNHNS, CDR2 SASEGT. Trimming stripped 0 bases from V and 5 bases from J, with 11 bases between. CDR3 region: CASSEAWALHQPQHF. The CDR3 DNA reads TGTGCCAGCAGTGAAGCTTGGGCCTTGCATCAGCCCCAGCATTTT.

J is TRBJ2-6 and V is TRBV3-1 (or the pseudogene TRBV3-2); TRBD1 matches 8 bases. With 5 bases clipped from V and 1 base from J, the junction kept 4 bases outside the gene matches. Germline values: CDR1 LGHDT, CDR2 YNNKEL (reference sequence). This CDR3 region has 16 residues. DNA for the CDR3: TGTGCCAGCAGCGGGACAGGCGTATCTGGGGCCAACGTCCTGACTTTC. Protein sequence: CASSGTGVSGANVLTF.

V is TRBV9 and J is TRBJ2-3, with 14 bases aligning to TRBD2. The CDR3 has 19 residues. V dropped 4 bases and J dropped 3; count of bases not matched to a gene: 13. CDR1 and CDR2 (germline): SGDLS, YYNGEE. CDR3 DNA: TGTGCCAGCAGCATCTATCCGGGACTAGCGGGAGCGGGGACAGATACGCAGTATTTT. Amino acids: CASSIYPGLAGAGTDTQYF.

This rearrangement joins TRBV11-3 to TRBJ1-5; D is possibly TRBD1 (6 bases). Germline assignment: CDR1 SGHNT and CDR2 YENEEA. Trimming took 1 base from V and 6 from J, leaving 7 bases between them. The CDR3 covers 13 residues. The CDR3 nucleotides read TGTGCCAGCAGCTTAGGGGGGGCTCAGCCCCAGCATTTT. As protein: CASSLGGAQPQHF.

V and J are TRBV5-4 and TRBJ1-5, with 11 bases lining up with TRBD1. Germline V gene sequence: CDR1 SGHNT, CDR2 YYREEE (reference sequence). This CDR3 contains 14 residues. V lost 4 bases and J lost 7; bases outside the gene matches: 4. The CDR3 here is CASSADRGQQPQHF. The CDR3 DNA is TGTGCCAGCAGCGCGGACAGGGGGCAACAGCCCCAGCATTTT.

The V and J genes are TRBV4-1 and TRBJ1-1; a weak D match, TRBD1 (5 bases). Between the trimmed V and J ends, which lost 3 bases and 3 bases, there was a span of 11 bases. Germline V gene data show CDR1 as MGHRA and CDR2 as YSYEKL. The CDR3 consists of 14 residues. CDR3 residues: CASSQGDWYTEAFF. DNA of the CDR3: TGCGCCAGCAGCCAGGGGGACTGGTACACTGAAGCTTTCTTT.

The chain couples TRBV14 to TRBJ2-2; no reliable D call. The V gene lost 2 bases and the J gene lost 6 bases, with 13 bases spanning the gap. This CDR3 comprises 15 residues. Germline V gene data show CDR1 as SGHDN and CDR2 as FVKESK. In DNA form, the CDR3 reads TGTGCCAGCAGCCAAAAGTCCCCGGAATCCGGGGAGCTGTTTTTT. As protein: CASSQKSPESGELFF.

This CDR3 reads CASSSTSGGEDTQYF. CDR3 in DNA: TGTGCCAGCAGCTCGACTAGCGGGGGAGAAGATACGCAGTATTTT. This chain uses TRBV7-9 with TRBJ2-3; 12 bases map to TRBD2. Germline V gene data show CDR1 as SEHNR and CDR2 as FQNEAQ (reference sequence). This CDR3 spans 15 amino acids. Trimming removed 4 bases from V and 5 bases from J; junction bases left unmatched: 4.

Only one count was recorded for this clone. The chain is built from TRBV9 and TRBJ1-3, with D uncertain. Germline V gene sequence: CDR1 SGDLS, CDR2 YYNGEE. V was trimmed by 0 bases and J by 2 bases, leaving 6 bases between them. This CDR3 is built from 14 residues. For the CDR3, the DNA is TGTGCCAGCAGCGTAGCGGTTGCTGGAAACACCATATATTTT. Protein product: CASSVAVAGNTIYF.